This entry lists 22 T cell receptor beta chains sequenced from one sample in a study of glioma-infiltrating T cells after dendritic cell vaccination. The data were produced by immunoSEQ multiplex PCR, yet TCRdb's version contains in-frame clones alone and is incomplete. Among about 92,000 clones listed, 70% to 90% were seen once. The sequencing used blood, collected before dendritic cell vaccination. The origin of the receptors is a human donor with glioblastoma.

This clone was detected once. The genes are TRBV4-1 and TRBJ2-7; D perhaps matches TRBD1 (5 bases). The germline CDR1 and CDR2 sequences are MGHRA and YSYEKL. This CDR3 contains 15 residues. V lost 0 bases to trimming and J lost 4 bases, with 13 bases between them. The CDR3 loop is CASSQEAGLRYEQYF. As DNA, the CDR3 is TGCGCCAGCAGCCAAGAGGCAGGGCTGCGGTACGAGCAGTACTTC.

The chain has TRBV9 and TRBJ2-7, with 7 bases that match TRBD1. This CDR3 spans 14 amino acids. J lost 1 base, V lost 7 bases, and 8 bases had no gene match. CDR1 SGDLS and CDR2 YYNGEE come from the germline V gene. CDR3 amino acids: CASGPGQSSYEQYF. The DNA of the CDR3 is TGTGCCAGCGGACCGGGACAGAGTTCCTACGAGCAGTACTTC.

This chain uses TRBV5-4 with TRBJ2-7; unclear D gene. Germline V lookup: CDR1 SGHNT, CDR2 YYREEE (reference sequence). CDR3 length: 16 amino acids. V lost 0 bases to trimming and J lost 0 bases, with 13 bases between them. In DNA form, the CDR3 reads TGTGCCAGCAGCTTGGTGCCAGGCCTGAGCTCCTACGAGCAGTACTTC. The encoded protein is CASSLVPGLSSYEQYF.

The chain joins TRBV5-4 to TRBJ2-1; D remains ambiguous. V was trimmed by 0 bases and J by 2 bases, leaving 6 bases between them. Germline V lookup: CDR1 SGHNT, CDR2 YYREEE (reference sequence). The CDR3 spans 14 residues. The CDR3 DNA reads TGTGCCAGCAGCTTGGTTGCGGCCTACAATGAGCAGTTCTTC. As protein: CASSLVAAYNEQFF. The full variable domain, in which reference TRBV5-4 and TRBJ2-1 provide the parts outside the CDR3, is ETGVTQSPTHLIKTRGQQVTLRCSSQSGHNTVSWYQQALGQGPQFIFQYYREEENGRGNFPPRFSGLQFPNYSSELNVNALELDDSALYLCASSLVAAYNEQFFGPGTRLTVL.

This chain uses TRBV19 with TRBJ1-4; 7 bases map to TRBD1. Trimming removed 6 bases from V and 9 bases from J; junction bases left unmatched: 13. Germline assignment: CDR1 LNHDA and CDR2 SQIVND (reference sequence). The CDR3 covers 15 residues. The DNA of the CDR3 is TGTGCCAGTAGCGGAGACAGGGTCGGAAGTAAAAAACTGTTTTTT. Protein sequence: CASSGDRVGSKKLFF. Full variable domain (remainder filled in from reference TRBV19 and TRBJ1-4): DGGITQSPKYLFRKEGQNVTLSCEQNLNHDAMYWYRQDPGQGLRLIYYSQIVNDFQKGDIAEGYSVSREKKESFPLTVTSAQKNPTAFYLCASSGDRVGSKKLFFGSGTQLSVL.

The rearrangement links TRBV7-9 to TRBJ2-7; D is undetermined. The germline CDR1 and CDR2 sequences are SEHNR and FQNEAQ (reference sequence). Trimming removed 2 bases from V and 4 bases from J, with 3 bases in between. CDR3 size: 11 residues. CDR3 loop: CASSLTYEQYF. CDR3 sequence (DNA): TGTGCCAGCAGCTTAACATACGAGCAGTACTTC.

The chain uses TRBV6-5 and TRBJ2-7, with D perhaps matching TRBD1 (6 bases). The CDR3 runs to 14 residues. Trimming pared 4 bases from V and 0 bases from J, leaving 10 bases between. Germline V lookup: CDR1 MNHEY, CDR2 SVGAGI. The CDR3, as DNA: TGTGCCAGCAGTTCGGACAGAAGCTCCTACGAGCAGTACTTC. Protein product: CASSSDRSSYEQYF.

The genes are TRBV6-4 and TRBJ2-1; D gene unclear. V dropped 6 bases and J dropped 4 bases, with 4 bases sitting between them. The CDR3 is 11 residues long. CDR1 and CDR2 (germline): MRHNA, SNTAGT. The CDR3 loop reads CASRSYNEQFF. CDR3 DNA: TGTGCCAGCAGGAGTTACAATGAGCAGTTCTTC.

V usage is TRBV5-1 and J usage is TRBJ2-3; maybe TRBD1 (6 bases). V lost 3 bases to trimming and J lost 0 bases, with 14 bases between them. Germline CDR1 reads SGHRS; CDR2 reads YFSETQ. The CDR3 spans 16 residues. Here the CDR3 DNA reads TGCGCCAGCAGCTCTACCGGGACATCAAGCACAGATACGCAGTATTTT. Translating gives CASSSTGTSSTDTQYF.

V and J are TRBV10-3 and TRBJ2-7, with 8 bases lining up with TRBD1. Germline CDR1 ENHRY, CDR2 SYGVKD. V gave up 7 bases and J gave up 4 bases; unmatched junction bases: 9. There are 14 residues in the CDR3. In DNA, the CDR3 is TGTGCCATCAATGGACAGGGAGGATTATACGAGCAGTACTTC. Protein product: CAINGQGGLYEQYF.

The chain combines TRBV4-3 with TRBJ1-2; 7 nucleotides agree with TRBD1. With 4 bases clipped from V and 3 bases from J, the junction kept 8 bases outside the gene matches. The CDR3 loop spans 15 amino acids. Germline V lookup: CDR1 LGHNA, CDR2 YSLEER. The CDR3 region has the DNA TGCGCCAGCAGCCCGCTTGTAGGACAGGACTATGGCTACACCTTC. Residues: CASSPLVGQDYGYTF.

The chain uses TRBV9 and TRBJ2-2, with 11 bases that match TRBD2. The CDR3 consists of 18 residues. In germline, CDR1 is SGDLS, CDR2 YYNGEE. V was clipped by 1 base and J by 1 base; unmatched bases: 6. The CDR3 spells CASSVSSLAGGNTGELFF. In DNA form, the CDR3 reads TGTGCCAGCAGCGTATCGTCCCTAGCGGGGGGGAACACCGGGGAGCTGTTTTTT.

The chain employs TRBV9 and TRBJ2-3; D gene uncertain. CDR1 and CDR2 from the germline V gene are SGDLS and YYNGEE. The CDR3 covers 13 residues. The V gene lost 4 bases and the J gene lost 6 bases, with 12 bases spanning the gap. CDR3 sequence reads: CASSSIPVDTQYF. The CDR3 DNA reads as TGTGCCAGCAGCTCCATCCCGGTGGATACGCAGTATTTT.

The chain carries TRBV28 and TRBJ1-6; 8 bases map to TRBD1. V dropped 4 bases and J dropped 5; count of bases not matched to a gene: 1. Germline lookup yields CDR1 MDHEN and CDR2 SYDVKM. This CDR3 region has 14 residues. The CDR3 DNA is TGTGCCAGCAGTTGGACAGGGAATAATTCACCCCTCCACTTT. This sequence encodes CASSWTGNNSPLHF.

J is TRBJ1-5 and V is TRBV21-1; the table's D call, TRBD1, was not checked against the DNA. TRBV21-1 is reported as a pseudogene. CDR3 length: 18 residues. CDR3 coding DNA: TGTGCCAGCAGCACCCCCAGGGGAACTAAGTATAGCAATCAGCCCCAGCATTTT. Translation: CASSTPRGTKYSNQPQHF.

The chain carries TRBV29-1 and TRBJ1-2; 9 nucleotides match TRBD1. The J segment lost 1 base and the V segment lost 3 bases, leaving 18 bases of the junction unmatched. The CDR3 has 19 residues. The germline CDR1 and CDR2 sequences are SQVTM and ANQGSEA. CDR3 loop: CSVDVQGAGGPPLNYGYTF. The DNA of the CDR3 is TGCAGCGTTGATGTACAGGGGGCGGGGGGCCCACCACTTAACTATGGCTACACCTTC.

This chain connects TRBV7-6 to TRBJ2-2, with 14 bases fitting TRBD2. The CDR3 loop spans 20 amino acids. V was pared by 5 bases and J by 1 base, with 12 bases of the junction left unmatched. Germline CDR1 reads SGHVS; CDR2 reads FNYEAQ. CDR3 in DNA: TGTGCCAGCAGCGCGGACCCGAGGACTAGCGGGAGGCTGAACACCGGGGAGCTGTTTTTT. The encoded protein is CASSADPRTSGRLNTGELFF. Using reference TRBV7-6 and TRBJ2-2 for the parts outside the CDR3, the full variable domain is GAGVSQSPRYKVTKRGQDVALRCDPISGHVSLYWYRQALGQGPEFLTYFNYEAQQDKSGLPNDRFSAERPEGSISTLTIQRTEQRDSAMYRCASSADPRTSGRLNTGELFFGEGSRLTVL.

The V call is TRBV10-2, the J call TRBJ1-5; 7 bases fit TRBD1. Trimming cost V 2 bases and J 4 bases; bases outside gene matches: 8. This CDR3 is built from 16 residues. In germline, CDR1 is WSHSY, CDR2 SAAADI. The CDR3 DNA reads as TGCGCCAGCAGTGAGCCTTCACAGGGGAGGAATCAGCCCCAGCATTTT. It is translated as CASSEPSQGRNQPQHF.

Here the CDR3 reads CASSQELSNQPQHF. The CDR3 DNA reads TGCGCCAGCAGCCAAGAACTGAGCAATCAGCCCCAGCATTTT. This chain uses TRBV4-3 with TRBJ1-5; no firm D call. V lost 0 bases, J lost 1 base, and 4 bases lay in between. The CDR3 is 14 residues long. Germline V gives CDR1 LGHNA, CDR2 YSLEER.

The chain recombines TRBV10-3 with TRBJ1-3, with TRBD1 as a possible D gene (5 bases). There are 15 residues in the CDR3. Germline CDR1 ENHRY, CDR2 SYGVKD. V gave up 6 bases and J gave up 0 bases, with 12 bases separating them. CDR3 in DNA: TGTGCCATCAGCCTGGGACTGAGCTCTGGAAACACCATATATTTT. Its protein product is CAISLGLSSGNTIYF.

The chain combines TRBV5-1 with TRBJ1-1, with D maybe TRBD1 (5 bases). Trimming removed 0 bases from V and 4 bases from J, with 13 bases in between. Germline V lookup: CDR1 SGHRS, CDR2 YFSETQ. This CDR3 region has 15 residues. The CDR3 DNA sequence: TGCGCCAGCAGCTTGGAGGCGACAGTCGCCACTGAAGCTTTCTTT. Protein product: CASSLEATVATEAFF. Full variable domain (rest looked up from reference TRBV5-1 and TRBJ1-1): KAGVTQTPRYLIKTRGQQVTLSCSPISGHRSVSWYQQTPGQGLQFLFEYFSETQRNKGNFPGRFSGRQFSNSRSEMNVSTLELGDSALYLCASSLEATVATEAFFGQGTRLTVV.

This clone has only one observation. The chain is built from TRBV19 and TRBJ2-7; D perhaps matches TRBD2 (6 bases). Germline values: CDR1 LNHDA, CDR2 SQIVND (reference sequence). Trimming pared 3 bases from V and 0 bases from J, leaving 9 bases between. The CDR3 covers 14 residues. CDR3 nucleotides: TGTGCCAGTAGTATTTACGGGAGCTCCTACGAGCAGTACTTC. This codes for CASSIYGSSYEQYF.